Following are 4 T cell receptor beta chains from one sample sequenced in a study of regulatory T cells in long-lasting Graves disease. Sample time point: newly diagnosed GD, antithyroid drugs for less than 3 months. PBMCs provided the RNA from which the TCR library was made. Relying on iRepertoire HTBI primers and Arm-PCR of CDR3 regions, the team built TCR beta libraries. TCRdb reprocessed the multiplex PCR reads via MiXCR and lists one record per CDR3 protein. The sample has 450,000 to 600,000 distinct CDR3 sequences; 15% to 20% are singletons. These records were also assigned to another study, of T cells in Graves' hyperthyroidism and ophthalmopathy.

Sequenced here: peripheral blood mononuclear cells (PBMCs), sampled at new diagnosis, from a patient treated with antithyroid drugs. Receptors originate from a man in his forties with Graves disease.

This clonotype has at least ten counts. This chain joins TRBV11-2 and TRBJ1-1; D remains ambiguous. From germline, CDR1 is SGHAT and CDR2 FQNNGV. The CDR3 extends over 13 amino acids. The V end lost 3 bases, the J end lost 2 bases, and 7 bases lay between the germline ends. The CDR3: CASSFEVNTEAFF. The DNA of the CDR3 is TGTGCCAGCAGCTTTGAGGTTAACACTGAAGCTTTCTTT.

This chain connects TRBV12-3 or TRBV12-4 to TRBJ2-2, with D hard to call. The CDR3 runs to 14 residues. V was pared by 1 base and J by 10 bases, with 13 bases between. The CDR3 region is CASSLGRPAAELFF. In DNA form, the CDR3 reads TGTGCCAGCAGTTTAGGGCGCCCAGCCGCGGAGCTGTTTTTT.

The chain recombines TRBV20-1 with TRBJ2-6; either TRBD1 or TRBD2 may supply D (5 bases each). This CDR3 region has 14 residues. Trimming cost V 2 bases and J 3 bases, with 8 bases left between them. Germline values: CDR1 DFQATT, CDR2 SNEGSKA (reference sequence). The CDR3 loop reads CSARPGSGANVLTF. The CDR3 DNA reads TGCAGTGCTAGACCAGGGAGTGGGGCCAACGTCCTGACTTTC.

In this sample, this clonotype turned up many times. The chain recombines TRBV11-2 with TRBJ2-1, with TRBD2 matching 10 bases. Germline CDR1 and CDR2: SGHAT and FQNNGV. V shed 0 bases and J 4 bases; nucleotides not matched to a gene: 9. This CDR3 region has 18 residues. In DNA, the CDR3 is TGTGCCAGCAGCTTAGATAGTCAGCGGGAGGGGATTTACAATGAGCAGTTCTTC. This encodes CASSLDSQREGIYNEQFF.